A selection of T cell receptor beta chains follows, all from one sample in a study of CD8+ T cells in alopecia areata. The table came from immunoSEQ multiplex PCR; TCRdb's copy has only in-frame clones and leaves some out. This sample has 150,000 or so clones, with roughly 48% found just once. The sample taken for sequencing was CD4+ T cells sorted from blood. The receptors originated from a human donor with alopecia areata. The CDR3 runs from the conserved cysteine through the conserved F or W. Clone size is stated in some rows and not others, as once, few, many or a class when expanded.

V gene: TRBV13; clone size: .; J gene: TRBJ2-7; CDR3 protein: CASSLRTSGSYEQYF
V gene: TRBV7-9; clone size: once; J gene: TRBJ1-1; CDR3 protein: CASSLGAADTEAFF
V gene: TRBV29-1; clone size: .; J gene: TRBJ2-3; CDR3 protein: CSFGLDTDTQYF
V gene: TRBV28; clone size: .; J gene: TRBJ2-6; CDR3 protein: CASSLSGPGANVLTF
V gene: TRBV29-1; clone size: few; J gene: TRBJ2-2; CDR3 protein: CSVRGPINTGELFF
V gene: TRBV4-1; clone size: .; J gene: TRBJ2-3; CDR3 protein: CASSPAPPTDTQYF
V gene: TRBV28; clone size: .; J gene: TRBJ2-5; CDR3 protein: CASSPGRARETQYF
V gene: TRBV6-5; clone size: few; J gene: TRBJ2-7; CDR3 protein: CASSRRDTSSYEQYF
V gene: TRBV7-2; clone size: .; J gene: TRBJ2-5; CDR3 protein: CASSRDPVETQYF
V gene: TRBV7-9; clone size: .; J gene: TRBJ2-1; CDR3 protein: CASTLGADEQFF